This passage covers 24 T cell receptor beta chains from one sample sequenced in a study of T cell changes during pregnancy in multiple sclerosis. Sequencing used immunoSEQ multiplex PCR; TCRdb keeps in-frame clones, though not all of them. The sample has about 36,000 clones; around 90% are singletons. Sequencing used CD4+ T cells from peripheral blood mononuclear cells, obtained after pregnancy. The receptors were gathered from a female donor with multiple sclerosis, enrolled in a pregnancy study.

V usage is TRBV7-2 and J usage is TRBJ2-1, with 14 bases aligning to TRBD2. The V segment lost 4 bases and the J segment 9 bases; nucleotides outside the gene matches: 8. Germline assignment: CDR1 SGHTA and CDR2 FQGNSA. CDR3 length equals 16 residues. CDR3 nucleotide sequence: TGTGCCAGCAGCTCTCGACTAGCGGGAGGGCCCGGTGAGCAGTTCTTC. This sequence encodes CASSSRLAGGPGEQFF.

The V and J genes are TRBV27 and TRBJ1-5; 10 bases are shared with TRBD1. V gave up 8 bases and J gave up 1 base; unmatched junction bases: 2. Germline values: CDR1 MNHEY, CDR2 SMNVEV (reference sequence). There are 14 residues in the CDR3. CDR3 loop: CASQGQGSNQPQHF. The DNA of the CDR3 is TGTGCCAGCCAGGGACAGGGGAGCAATCAGCCCCAGCATTTT.

The genes are TRBV5-1 and TRBJ2-5, with D possibly being TRBD1 (8 bases). Trimming took off 2 bases at V and 3 bases at J, with 14 bases between the two ends. CDR3 length equals 15 residues. Germline V gene sequence: CDR1 SGHRS, CDR2 YFSETQ. The CDR3, as DNA: TGCGCCAGCAGCTTTCACAGGGGGACTAAAGAGACCCAGTACTTC. Residues: CASSFHRGTKETQYF.

The rearrangement links TRBV4-3 to TRBJ2-2; weak D call: TRBD2 (5 bases). The CDR3 is 16 amino acids. The V gene's germline CDR1 is LGHNA and CDR2 YSLEER. The V gene lost 1 base and the J gene lost 3 bases, with 12 bases spanning the gap. CDR3 loop: CASSQAVRRHTGELFF. The CDR3 DNA reads as TGCGCCAGCAGCCAAGCGGTTAGGAGGCACACCGGGGAGCTGTTTTTT.

To note about this clone: The junction departs from germline at one end; a sequencing error may be responsible. V and J are TRBV6-1 and TRBJ1-2, with 7 bases identical to TRBD1. The CDR3 runs to 14 residues. Germline V gene data show CDR1 as MNHNS and CDR2 as SASEGT. The CDR3 DNA reads TGTGCCAGCAGGAGGAGAGGGCAGGGGGGTTTCCTCTTCTTC. Protein: CASRRRGQGGFLFF.

The rearrangement joins TRBV28 to TRBJ1-5, with 7 bases identical to TRBD1. Per the germline V gene, CDR1 is MDHEN and CDR2 is SYDVKM. J gave up 6 bases and V 6 bases, and 17 bases lay outside the gene matches. This CDR3 has 17 amino acids. CDR3 DNA: TGTGCCAGCAGAACAAGGGGGCTAGAAATGGTAGGTCAGCCCCAGCATTTT. Amino acid sequence: CASRTRGLEMVGQPQHF. Drawing the rest from reference TRBV28 and TRBJ1-5, the complete variable domain is DVKVTQSSRYLVKRTGEKVFLECVQDMDHENMFWYRQDPGLGLRLIYFSYDVKMKEKGDIPEGYSVSREKKERFSLILESASTNQTSMYLCASRTRGLEMVGQPQHFGDGTRLSIL.

This sequence joins TRBV15 and TRBJ2-5; 7 bases line up with TRBD1. CDR1 and CDR2 (germline): LNHNV, YYDKDF (reference sequence). The CDR3 loop spans 14 amino acids. The J segment lost 3 bases and the V segment lost 6 bases, leaving 7 bases of the junction unmatched. For the CDR3, the DNA is TGTGCCACCAGGGGCGACAGGGTCGAAGAGACCCAGTACTTC. Translated, it gives CATRGDRVEETQYF.

This clone has just one count. CDR3 bases: TGTGCCAGCTCCCGGGACAGGGGGCTTTTGAACACCGGGGAGCTGTTTTTT. Amino acid sequence: CASSRDRGLLNTGELFF. The J gene is TRBJ2-2, the V gene TRBV18; 12 positions agree with TRBD1. The CDR3 length is 17 residues. Losses at the gene ends were 6 bases for V and 1 base for J; bases not matched to a gene: 6. The germline V gene has CDR1 KGHSH and CDR2 LQKENI. Full variable domain (rest looked up from reference TRBV18 and TRBJ2-2): NAGVMQNPRHLVRRRGQEARLRCSPMKGHSHVYWYRQLPEEGLKFMVYLQKENIIDESGMPKERFSAEFPKEGPSILRIQQVVRGDSAAYFCASSRDRGLLNTGELFFGEGSRLTVL.

This chain uses TRBV19 with TRBJ2-1; 9 nucleotides align to TRBD1. V lost 5 bases to trimming and J lost 3 bases; unmatched junction nucleotides: 8. Germline-derived CDR1 and CDR2 are LNHDA and SQIVND (reference sequence). The CDR3 has 16 amino acids. CDR3 sequence reads: CASSLGTGLDYNEQFF. The CDR3 nucleotides are TGTGCCAGTAGTTTAGGGACAGGGTTGGACTACAATGAGCAGTTCTTC.

The rearrangement uses TRBV21-1 and TRBJ2-7; no check of the table's D call, TRBD1, against the DNA was made. TRBV21-1 is a known pseudogene. The CDR3 sequence is 16 residues long. CDR3 sequence: CASFGIDSTLPYEQYF. As DNA, the CDR3 is TGTGCCAGCTTTGGGATCGACAGTACCCTCCCCTACGAGCAGTACTTC.

The chain carries TRBV7-2 and TRBJ2-5, with D unresolved. V shed 5 bases and J shed 0 bases, with 4 bases lying between them. The CDR3 contains 12 residues. Germline V lookup: CDR1 SGHTA, CDR2 FQGNSA. CDR3: CASSRDQETQYF. The CDR3 nucleotides are TGTGCCAGCAGCCGGGACCAAGAGACCCAGTACTTC. Filled out from reference TRBV7-2 and TRBJ2-5, the complete variable domain reads GAGVSQSPSNKVTEKGKDVELRCDPISGHTALYWYRQSLGQGLEFLIYFQGNSAPDKSGLPSDRFSAERTGGSVSTLTIQRTQQEDSAVYLCASSRDQETQYFGPGTRLLVL.

The J gene is TRBJ1-2, the V gene TRBV6-6; a weak D match, TRBD1 (6 bases). CDR1 is MNHNY and CDR2 is SVGAGI in the germline V gene (reference sequence). Trimming took 2 bases from V and 8 from J, leaving 18 bases between them. The CDR3 contains 15 residues. DNA for the CDR3: TGTGCCAGCAGTTACCTTGGGAGGGGGGAGGGGGGCTACACCTTC. Translated: CASSYLGRGEGGYTF.

The chain couples TRBV7-7 to TRBJ1-5, with 9 nucleotides matching TRBD1. V gave up 8 bases and J gave up 3 bases; unmatched junction bases: 11. Per the germline V gene, CDR1 is SSHAT and CDR2 is FNYEAQ (reference sequence). This CDR3 contains 16 residues. The CDR3 protein is CASVERRTGDNQPQHF. CDR3 DNA sequence: TGTGCCAGCGTAGAACGAAGGACAGGGGACAATCAGCCCCAGCATTTT.

The chain links TRBV27 to TRBJ2-3, with 8 bases that match TRBD1. Germline V gives CDR1 MNHEY, CDR2 SMNVEV (reference sequence). V lost 5 bases and J lost 2; bases outside the gene matches: 6. This CDR3 has 15 residues. CDR3 residues: CASSPGQGYTDTQYF. CDR3 nucleotides: TGTGCCAGCAGTCCTGGACAGGGATACACAGATACGCAGTATTTT.

The J gene is TRBJ2-5, the V gene TRBV6-6, with 7 nucleotides matching TRBD1. CDR3 size: 16 residues. The germline gives CDR1 MNHNY, CDR2 SVGAGI (reference sequence). With V trimmed by 0 bases and J by 2 bases, 6 bases remained unmatched. Here the CDR3 DNA reads TGTGCCAGCAGTTACTCGAAGGGGGCCCGTCAAGAGACCCAGTACTTC. It encodes CASSYSKGARQETQYF.

V and J are TRBV6-6 and TRBJ2-5; 8 positions match TRBD1. V trimming: 8 bases; J trimming: 4 bases; junction bases outside the gene matches: 6. Germline V lookup: CDR1 MNHNY, CDR2 SVGAGI (reference sequence). There are 13 residues in the CDR3. The CDR3 bases are TGTGCCAGCTTCAGGGGGCCGGGAGAGACCCAGTACTTC. The encoded protein is CASFRGPGETQYF.

The rearrangement links TRBV27 to TRBJ2-7; no clear D. V was pared by 6 bases and J by 1 base, with 16 bases between. CDR1 MNHEY and CDR2 SMNVEV come from the germline V gene (reference sequence). The CDR3 loop spans 15 amino acids. CDR3 in DNA: TGTGCCAGCAGGTGGCACAAGGAGCTTTCCTACGAGCAGTACTTC. Its protein is CASRWHKELSYEQYF.

The gene calls are TRBV6-5 and TRBJ2-7; perhaps TRBD1 as D (6 bases). Germline-derived CDR1 and CDR2 are MNHEY and SVGAGI. The CDR3 has 16 residues. Trimming pared 4 bases from V and 0 bases from J, leaving 16 bases between. In DNA, the CDR3 is TGTGCCAGCAGTTCCCCAAGACAGGCTAACTCCTACGAGCAGTACTTC. Encoded protein: CASSSPRQANSYEQYF.

This chain connects TRBV30 to TRBJ1-1; no definite D call. The CDR3 loop spans 15 amino acids. V was shortened by 3 bases and J by 0 bases, with 14 bases between the two germline ends. Germline CDR1 reads GTSNPN; CDR2 reads SVGIG (reference sequence). CDR3 DNA sequence: TGTGCCTGGAGAGGCCAGGCGAGAATGAACACTGAAGCTTTCTTT. This gives the protein CAWRGQARMNTEAFF.

The chain has TRBV28 and TRBJ2-7, with 8 positions matching TRBD2. The J segment lost 3 bases and the V segment lost 5 bases, leaving 12 bases of the junction unmatched. This CDR3 has 16 residues. Germline V gives CDR1 MDHEN, CDR2 SYDVKM. DNA of the CDR3: TGTGCCAGCAGTCCGGTTTTGGCACTAGCGGTCTACGAGCAGTACTTC. Residues: CASSPVLALAVYEQYF.

The J gene is TRBJ1-3, the V gene TRBV5-5; tentative D call: TRBD1 (6 bases). Per the germline V gene, CDR1 is SGHKS and CDR2 is YYEKEE (reference sequence). V was shortened by 2 bases and J by 0 bases, with 9 bases between the two germline ends. The CDR3 is 15 amino acids. CDR3 DNA sequence: TGTGCCAGCAGCTTTGTAGGGGGCTCTGGAAACACCATATATTTT. As protein: CASSFVGGSGNTIYF.

This chain uses TRBV6-5 with TRBJ1-5; no definite D call. Germline V gene data show CDR1 as MNHEY and CDR2 as SVGAGI. With 2 bases removed from V and 1 base from J, the gap between germline ends came to 9 bases. This CDR3 is 15 amino acids long. In DNA, the CDR3 is TGTGCCAGCAGTTACGCGGGAGGAAGCAATCAGCCCCAGCATTTT. This gives the protein CASSYAGGSNQPQHF.

This clone appeared once. This chain links TRBV19 with TRBJ2-4; 13 bases fit TRBD2. The CDR3 length is 16 residues. With 5 bases clipped from V and 8 bases from J, the junction kept 9 bases outside the gene matches. The germline V gene has CDR1 LNHDA and CDR2 SQIVND (reference sequence). CDR3 in amino acids: CASSPIRTSGRDIQYF. The CDR3, as DNA: TGTGCCAGTAGTCCCATCCGGACTAGCGGGAGAGACATTCAGTACTTC.

This clone showed up just once. The chain is built from TRBV10-3 and TRBJ2-2; 8 nucleotides line up with TRBD1. Trimming at V came to 6 bases and at J to 4 bases, leaving 7 bases not matched to a gene. The germline V gene encodes CDR1 ENHRY and CDR2 SYGVKD. The CDR3 extends over 15 amino acids. The CDR3 DNA is TGTGCCATCAGCCCCACGACAGGGGCCACCGGGGAGCTGTTTTTT. It translates to CAISPTTGATGELFF.